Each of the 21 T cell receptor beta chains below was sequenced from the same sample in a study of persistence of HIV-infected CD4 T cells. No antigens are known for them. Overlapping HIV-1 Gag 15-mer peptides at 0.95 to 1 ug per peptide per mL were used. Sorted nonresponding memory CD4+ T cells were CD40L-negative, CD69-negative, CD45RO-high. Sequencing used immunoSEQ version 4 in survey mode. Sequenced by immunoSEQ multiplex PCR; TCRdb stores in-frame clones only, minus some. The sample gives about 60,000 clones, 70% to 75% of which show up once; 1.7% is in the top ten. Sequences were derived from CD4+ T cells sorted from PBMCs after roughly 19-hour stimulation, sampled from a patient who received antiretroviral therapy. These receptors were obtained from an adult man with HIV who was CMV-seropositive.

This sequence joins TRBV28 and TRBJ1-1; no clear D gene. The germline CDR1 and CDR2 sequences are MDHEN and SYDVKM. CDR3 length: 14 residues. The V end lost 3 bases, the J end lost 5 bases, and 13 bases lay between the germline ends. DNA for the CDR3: TGTGCCAGCAGTTTTTGGGGAAAAGGAACTGAAGCTTTCTTT. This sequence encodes CASSFWGKGTEAFF.

The CDR3 here is CASSSLTGRDEKLFF. CDR3 nucleotide sequence: TGTGCCAGCAGCTCGTTGACAGGGAGGGATGAAAAACTGTTTTTT. This rearrangement joins TRBV7-6 to TRBJ1-4; 7 bases align to TRBD1. Trimming removed 4 bases from V and 6 bases from J; junction bases left unmatched: 8. Germline CDR1 is SGHVS and CDR2 is FNYEAQ. This CDR3 has 15 amino acids.

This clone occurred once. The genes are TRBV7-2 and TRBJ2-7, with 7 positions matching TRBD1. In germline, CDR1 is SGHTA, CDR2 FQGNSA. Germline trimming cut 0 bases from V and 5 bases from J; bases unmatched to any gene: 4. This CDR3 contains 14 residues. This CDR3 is CASSLAWTGNEQYF. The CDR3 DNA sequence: TGTGCCAGCAGCTTAGCGTGGACAGGTAACGAGCAGTACTTC.

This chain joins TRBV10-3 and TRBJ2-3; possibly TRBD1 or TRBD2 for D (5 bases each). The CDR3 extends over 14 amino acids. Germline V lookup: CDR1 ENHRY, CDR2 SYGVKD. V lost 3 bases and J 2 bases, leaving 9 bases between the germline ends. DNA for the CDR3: TGTGCCATCAGTGATAGGGGACCCACAGATACGCAGTATTTT. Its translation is CAISDRGPTDTQYF.

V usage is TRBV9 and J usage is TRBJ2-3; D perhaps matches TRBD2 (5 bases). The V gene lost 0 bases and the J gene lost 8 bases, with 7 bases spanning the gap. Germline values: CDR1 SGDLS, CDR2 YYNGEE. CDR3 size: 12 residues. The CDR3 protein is CASSVGEGTQYF. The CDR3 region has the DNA TGTGCCAGCAGCGTAGGAGAGGGTACGCAGTATTTT.

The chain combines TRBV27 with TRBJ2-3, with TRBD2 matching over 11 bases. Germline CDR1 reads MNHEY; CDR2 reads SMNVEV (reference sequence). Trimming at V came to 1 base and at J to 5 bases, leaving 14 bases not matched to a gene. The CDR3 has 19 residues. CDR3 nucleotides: TGTGCCAGCAGTTTATTCTCCGTCACTAGCGGGGGCGGTGAAGATACGCAGTATTTT. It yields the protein CASSLFSVTSGGGEDTQYF.

In DNA, the CDR3 is TGTGCCAGCAGTCCCCTAACAGGGGGGAACACCGGGGAGCTGTTTTTT. It translates to CASSPLTGGNTGELFF. The rearrangement joins TRBV27 to TRBJ2-2, with 8 bases matching TRBD1. Trimming took 5 bases from V and 1 from J; bases not matched to a gene: 6. The CDR3 loop spans 16 amino acids. CDR1 and CDR2 (germline): MNHEY, SMNVEV (reference sequence).

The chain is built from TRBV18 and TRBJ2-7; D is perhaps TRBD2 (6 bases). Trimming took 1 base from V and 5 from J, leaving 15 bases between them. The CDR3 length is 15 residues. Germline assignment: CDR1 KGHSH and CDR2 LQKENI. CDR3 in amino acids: CASSPQKGGTHEQYF. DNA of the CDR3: TGTGCCAGCTCACCACAAAAGGGAGGCACGCACGAGCAGTACTTC.

CDR3 in amino acids: CASSETGRSGNTIYF. DNA for the CDR3: TGTGCCAGCAGTGAGACAGGTCGCTCTGGAAACACCATATATTTT. V gene TRBV27 combines with J gene TRBJ1-3; D is possibly TRBD1 (6 bases). V was trimmed by 5 bases and J by 0 bases, leaving 11 bases between them. The CDR3 runs to 15 residues. Germline V CDR1 and CDR2: MNHEY, SMNVEV (reference sequence).

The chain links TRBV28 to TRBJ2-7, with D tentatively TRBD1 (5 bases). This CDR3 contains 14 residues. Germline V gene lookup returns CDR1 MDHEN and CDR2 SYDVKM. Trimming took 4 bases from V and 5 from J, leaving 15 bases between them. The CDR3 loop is CASSSPGLLDEQYF. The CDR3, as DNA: TGTGCCAGCAGTTCACCAGGGCTTCTAGACGAGCAGTACTTC.

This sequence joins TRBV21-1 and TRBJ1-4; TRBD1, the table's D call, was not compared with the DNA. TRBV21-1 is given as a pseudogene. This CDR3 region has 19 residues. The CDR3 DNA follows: TGTGCCAGCAGCCAGGTGGGCCCGAACCCCGTTGCAACTAATGAAAAACTGTTTTTT. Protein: CASSQVGPNPVATNEKLFF.

The CDR3 coding sequence is TGTGCCAGCAGTTACTCCAGGACTCGGTTGGCGAGGGGCTACACCTTC. Translated: CASSYSRTRLARGYTF. The chain is built from TRBV6-5 and TRBJ1-2; D remains unclear. The CDR3 is 16 residues long. Germline assignment: CDR1 MNHEY and CDR2 SVGAGI. V gave up 0 bases and J gave up 8 bases, with 19 bases separating them.

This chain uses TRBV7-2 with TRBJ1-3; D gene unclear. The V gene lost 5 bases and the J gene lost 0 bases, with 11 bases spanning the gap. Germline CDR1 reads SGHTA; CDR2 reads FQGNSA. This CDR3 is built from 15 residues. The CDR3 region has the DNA TGTGCCAGCAGCCAATCCCGAGACTCTGGAAACACCATATATTTT. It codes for CASSQSRDSGNTIYF.

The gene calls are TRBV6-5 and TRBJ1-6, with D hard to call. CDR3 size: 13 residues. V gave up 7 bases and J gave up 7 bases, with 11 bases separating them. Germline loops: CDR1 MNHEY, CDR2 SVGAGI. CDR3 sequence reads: CASTQDPNSPLHF. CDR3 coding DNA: TGTGCCAGCACCCAAGACCCGAATTCACCCCTCCACTTT.

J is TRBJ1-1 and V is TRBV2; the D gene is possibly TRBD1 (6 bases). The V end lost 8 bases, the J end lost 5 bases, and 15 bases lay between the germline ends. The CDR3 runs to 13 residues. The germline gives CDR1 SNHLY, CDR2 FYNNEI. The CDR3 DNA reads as TGTGCCAGCTTGGGACACCTGGAGACTGAAGCTTTCTTT. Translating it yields CASLGHLETEAFF.

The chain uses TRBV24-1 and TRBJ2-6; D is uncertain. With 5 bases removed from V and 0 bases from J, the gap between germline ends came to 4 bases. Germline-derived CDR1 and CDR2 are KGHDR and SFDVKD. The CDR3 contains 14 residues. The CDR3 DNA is TGTGCCACCAGTGGTAACTCTGGGGCCAACGTCCTGACTTTC. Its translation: CATSGNSGANVLTF.

CDR3 DNA: TGTGCCAGCTCACAAGGGAACACCGGGGAGCTGTTTTTT. Its protein product is CASSQGNTGELFF. The V gene is TRBV18, the J gene TRBJ2-2; D not resolved. Germline lookup yields CDR1 KGHSH and CDR2 LQKENI. The CDR3 length is 13 residues. Deletions cut 4 bases from V and 1 base from J, with 4 bases between.

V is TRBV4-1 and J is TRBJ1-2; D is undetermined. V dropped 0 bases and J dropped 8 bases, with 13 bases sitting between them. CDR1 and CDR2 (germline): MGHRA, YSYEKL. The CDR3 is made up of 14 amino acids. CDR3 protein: CASSQDENLWGYTF. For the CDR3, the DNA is TGCGCCAGCAGCCAAGATGAGAACCTCTGGGGCTACACCTTC.

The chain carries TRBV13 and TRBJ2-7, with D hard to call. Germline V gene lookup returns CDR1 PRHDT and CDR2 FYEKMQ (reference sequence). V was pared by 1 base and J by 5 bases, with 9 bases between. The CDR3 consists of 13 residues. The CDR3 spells CASSLEPADEQYF. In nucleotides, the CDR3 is TGTGCCAGCAGCTTAGAACCGGCGGACGAGCAGTACTTC.

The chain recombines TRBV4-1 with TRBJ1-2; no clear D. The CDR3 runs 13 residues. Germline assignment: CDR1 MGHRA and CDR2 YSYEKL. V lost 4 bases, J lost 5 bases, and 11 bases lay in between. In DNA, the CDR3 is TGCGCCAGCAGCCCCCAGGAGGAGTATGGCTACACCTTC. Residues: CASSPQEEYGYTF.

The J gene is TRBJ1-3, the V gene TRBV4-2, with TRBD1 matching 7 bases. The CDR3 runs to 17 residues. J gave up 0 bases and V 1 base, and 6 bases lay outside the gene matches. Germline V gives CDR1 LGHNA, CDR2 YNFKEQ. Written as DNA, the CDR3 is TGTGCCAGCAGCCAAGGTCAGACAGGGCGCTCTGGAAACACCATATATTTT. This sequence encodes CASSQGQTGRSGNTIYF.